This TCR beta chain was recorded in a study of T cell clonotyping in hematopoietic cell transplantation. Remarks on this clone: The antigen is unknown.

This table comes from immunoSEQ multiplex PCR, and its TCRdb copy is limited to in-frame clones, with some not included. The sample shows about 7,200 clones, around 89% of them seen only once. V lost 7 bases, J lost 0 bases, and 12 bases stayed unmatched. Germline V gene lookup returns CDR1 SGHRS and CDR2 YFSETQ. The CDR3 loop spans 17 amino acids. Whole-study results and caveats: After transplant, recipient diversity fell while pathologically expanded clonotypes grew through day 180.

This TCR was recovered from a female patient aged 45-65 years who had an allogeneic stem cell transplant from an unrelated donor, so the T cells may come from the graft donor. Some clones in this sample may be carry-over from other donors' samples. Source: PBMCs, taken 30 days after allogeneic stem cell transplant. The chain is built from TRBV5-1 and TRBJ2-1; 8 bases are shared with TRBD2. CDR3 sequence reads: CASSTTGGRSSYNEQFF. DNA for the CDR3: TGCGCCAGCTCCACCACGGGCGGGAGGAGCTCCTACAATGAGCAGTTCTTC.